The clone carrying this TCR beta chain appeared a few times. CDR1 is SGHRS and CDR2 is YFSETQ in the germline V gene. This CDR3 region has 15 residues. V shed 4 bases, J shed 3 bases, and the junction held 9 bases outside the gene matches. Then a second PCR, running roughly 7 to 12 cycles, was carried out with a sample-barcoded 5' primer and a J-beta primer mix. TCRdb called the 5' RACE reads again in MiXCR, with one record for every CDR3 protein. The sample has 1.4 million or so distinct CDR3 sequences, approximately 42% seen once. This sample is drawn from a study of blood T cells in healthy people across ages.

The V and J genes are TRBV5-1 and TRBJ2-7, with 8 nucleotides matching TRBD1. Material for sequencing was blood. This receptor was taken from a woman in her late teens or twenties in good health. The CDR3: CASSPGTGRDYEQYF. The CDR3 DNA reads as TGCGCCAGCAGCCCGGGGACAGGAAGAGACTACGAGCAGTACTTC.